A selection of T cell receptor beta chains follows, all from one sample in a study of blood T cells in healthy people across ages. MiXCR was run by TCRdb on the 5' RACE reads, yielding one entry per CDR3 protein. The table shows over a million distinct CDR3 sequences, with around 40% occurring only once. The sequenced material came from blood. These receptors were collected from a young woman in good health. Each CDR3 is given with its conserved first and last residue.

V: TRBV4-3; J: TRBJ1-1; CDR3: CASSHGQTGYTEAFF
V: TRBV27; J: TRBJ1-5; CDR3: CASSGQGLYQPQHF
V: TRBV12-3/TRBV12-4; J: TRBJ1-2; CDR3: CASRKGQGNNYGYTF
V: TRBV7-2; J: TRBJ2-7; CDR3: CASSPPWAGVFSYEQYF
V: TRBV6-6; J: TRBJ1-2; CDR3: CASELRDRVSYTF
V: TRBV4-2; J: TRBJ2-1; CDR3: CASSLELNEQFF
V: TRBV29-1; J: TRBJ2-1; CDR3: CSVEDLSAASYNEQFF
V: TRBV27; J: -; CDR3: CASSLGLAGPFSYEQYF
V: TRBV29-1; J: -; CDR3: CSVEGRRPYEQYF
V: TRBV11-2; J: TRBJ2-4; CDR3: CASSPTQWAGVGLIAKNIQYF
V: TRBV15; J: TRBJ2-5; CDR3: CATSPRHGDFGSSETQYF
V: TRBV4-3; J: TRBJ1-2; CDR3: CASSRQMAGGYYGYTF
V: TRBV7-2; J: -; CDR3: CASTRATEQYF
V: TRBV7-9; J: TRBJ1-1; CDR3: CASSLLGQDEAFF
V: TRBV30; J: TRBJ2-7; CDR3: CAWSISLRGEQYF
V: TRBV10-3; J: TRBJ1-1; CDR3: CAIRNRGPNTEAFF
V: TRBV7-2; J: TRBJ2-5; CDR3: CASSWTGVSETQYF
V: TRBV20-1; J: TRBJ2-2; CDR3: CSAPGLAGVGTGELFF
V: TRBV7-2; J: TRBJ1-1; CDR3: CASSLAIAEAFF
V: TRBV27; J: TRBJ1-5; CDR3: CATGVKGSNQPQHF
V: TRBV28; J: TRBJ2-7; CDR3: CASSLSAKGLYEQYF
V: TRBV6-2/TRBV6-3; J: TRBJ1-5; CDR3: CASSYEWTGFQPQHF
V: TRBV7-9; J: -; CDR3: CASTGTLSYNEQYF
V: TRBV5-1; J: TRBJ1-1; CDR3: CASSLEGRSGAEAFF
V: TRBV25-1; J: TRBJ1-2; CDR3: CASSDSSGMGYTF
V: TRBV18; J: TRBJ2-7; CDR3: CASSKGTSGRWQYF
V: TRBV29-1; J: TRBJ2-1; CDR3: CSVDRGLGLNEQFF
V: TRBV27; J: TRBJ1-1; CDR3: CASSLSRQTEAFF
V: TRBV5-1; J: TRBJ2-5; CDR3: CASSLGVSAETQYF
V: TRBV12-3/TRBV12-4; J: TRBJ2-1; CDR3: CASSTGFTYEQFF
V: TRBV20-1; J: TRBJ1-2; CDR3: CSAREVPGLYGYTF
V: TRBV6-1; J: TRBJ1-4; CDR3: CASSDLGVQLFF
V: TRBV29-1; J: TRBJ2-5; CDR3: CSVEELRTGNLQETQYF
V: TRBV6-6; J: TRBJ1-2; CDR3: CASSYSGGSGLYGYTF
V: TRBV15; J: TRBJ2-1; CDR3: CATSRVSSVREQFF
V: TRBV18; J: TRBJ2-1; CDR3: CASSPSRQGNEQFF
V: TRBV2; J: TRBJ1-5; CDR3: CASNDRWNQPQHF
V: TRBV5-4; J: TRBJ1-2; CDR3: CASREMGANYGYTF
V: TRBV20-1; J: TRBJ2-5; CDR3: CSASTLTGVAAETQYF
V: TRBV5-1; J: TRBJ2-1; CDR3: CASSKADYNEQFF
V: TRBV10-3; J: TRBJ2-3; CDR3: CAISETSGINTQYF
V: TRBV7-9; J: TRBJ2-7; CDR3: CASSLGGLAIEQYF
V: TRBV29-1; J: TRBJ2-7; CDR3: CSVESARSSYEQYF
V: TRBV5-1; J: TRBJ1-6; CDR3: CASSLEGTGSPLHF
V: TRBV12-3/TRBV12-4; J: TRBJ1-2; CDR3: CASSSPSPRFGDYGYTF
V: TRBV10-3; J: TRBJ2-2; CDR3: CAISLTGTLNTGELFF
V: TRBV4-1; J: TRBJ2-7; CDR3: CASSQLVVPEYNEQYF
V: TRBV12-3/TRBV12-4; J: TRBJ2-3; CDR3: CASPPLGQGTDTQYF
V: TRBV20-1; J: TRBJ2-3; CDR3: CSVSARASGTDTQYF
V: TRBV6-2/TRBV6-3; J: TRBJ2-7; CDR3: CASSYSQAPSYEQYF
V: TRBV7-6; J: TRBJ2-1; CDR3: CASSERDSYYEQFF
V: TRBV7-9; J: TRBJ1-1; CDR3: CASTPGQGARDTEAFF
V: TRBV20-1; J: TRBJ1-5; CDR3: CSARGGSGNQPQHF
V: TRBV12-3/TRBV12-4; J: TRBJ2-5; CDR3: CASRNGRGPETQYF